This T cell receptor (beta chain) comes out of a study of blood T cell repertoires in COVID-19. Across the whole study: COVID-19 samples collected from the United States, Italy and Spain covered acute and convalescent phases. T cells, B-cell-depleted T cells, or PBMCs supplied cDNA or gDNA.

Trimming took 6 bases from V and 5 from J, leaving 13 bases between them. There are 13 residues in the CDR3. Germline-derived CDR1 and CDR2 are SGHTA and FQGNSA. Original analysis: Nucleated cell number was recorded as an estimate derived from reference gene primer amplification. Here immunoSEQ multiplex PCR was the method, and the copy in TCRdb shows in-frame clones only, minus some. V, J and clone size were drawn from that table, and D and trimming were deduced from the DNA. The table shows around 190,000 clones, with roughly four fifths occurring only once. This receptor was taken from a woman between 45 and 60 years old with acute or convalescent COVID-19. The chain employs TRBV7-2 and TRBJ1-2; D gene ambiguous. The specimen sequenced was peripheral blood. The CDR3 loop reads CASSPPPAYGYTF. CDR3 in DNA: TGTGCCAGCAGTCCGCCCCCCGCGTATGGCTACACCTTC.